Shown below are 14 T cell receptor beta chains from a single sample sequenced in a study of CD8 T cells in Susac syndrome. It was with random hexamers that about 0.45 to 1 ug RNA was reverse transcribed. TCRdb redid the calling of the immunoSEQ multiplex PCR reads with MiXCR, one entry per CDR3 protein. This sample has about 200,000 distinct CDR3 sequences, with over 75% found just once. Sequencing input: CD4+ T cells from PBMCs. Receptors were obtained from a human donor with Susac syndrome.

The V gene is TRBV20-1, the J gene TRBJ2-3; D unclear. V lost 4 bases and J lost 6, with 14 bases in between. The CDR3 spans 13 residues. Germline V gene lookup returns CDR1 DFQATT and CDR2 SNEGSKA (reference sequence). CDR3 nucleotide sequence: TGCAGTGCTATTGAAGGACCAAGGGATACGCAGTATTTT. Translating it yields CSAIEGPRDTQYF.

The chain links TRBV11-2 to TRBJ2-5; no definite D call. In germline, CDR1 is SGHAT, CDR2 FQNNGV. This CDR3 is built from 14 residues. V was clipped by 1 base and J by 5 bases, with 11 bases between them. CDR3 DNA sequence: TGTGCCAGCAGCTTAGTTGAGACCCGGGAGACCCAGTACTTC. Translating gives CASSLVETRETQYF.

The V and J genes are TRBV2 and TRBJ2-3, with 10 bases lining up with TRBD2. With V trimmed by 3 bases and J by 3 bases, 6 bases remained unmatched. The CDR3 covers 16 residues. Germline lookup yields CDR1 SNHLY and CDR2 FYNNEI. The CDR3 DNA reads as TGTGCCAGCAGTGACCTAGCGGGAGTGGGGACAGATACGCAGTATTTT. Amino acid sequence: CASSDLAGVGTDTQYF.

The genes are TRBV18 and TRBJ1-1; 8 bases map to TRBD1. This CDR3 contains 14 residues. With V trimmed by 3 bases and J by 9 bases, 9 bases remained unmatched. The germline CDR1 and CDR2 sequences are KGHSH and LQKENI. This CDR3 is CASSPEGTGLQAFF. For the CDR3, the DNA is TGTGCCAGCTCACCGGAAGGGACAGGCCTTCAAGCTTTCTTT.

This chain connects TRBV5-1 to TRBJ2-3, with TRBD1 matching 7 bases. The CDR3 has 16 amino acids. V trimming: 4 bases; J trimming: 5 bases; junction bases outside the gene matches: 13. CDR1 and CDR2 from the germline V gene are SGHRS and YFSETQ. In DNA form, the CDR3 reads TGCGCCAGCAGCCCCGAGGGGGCTTCGCGGATAGATACGCAGTATTTT. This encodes CASSPEGASRIDTQYF.

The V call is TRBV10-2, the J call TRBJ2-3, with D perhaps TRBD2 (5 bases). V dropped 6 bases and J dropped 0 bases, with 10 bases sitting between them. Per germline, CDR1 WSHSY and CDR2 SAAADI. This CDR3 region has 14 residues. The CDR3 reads CASRRASSTDTQYF. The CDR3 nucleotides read TGCGCCAGCAGGAGGGCCTCTAGCACAGATACGCAGTATTTT.

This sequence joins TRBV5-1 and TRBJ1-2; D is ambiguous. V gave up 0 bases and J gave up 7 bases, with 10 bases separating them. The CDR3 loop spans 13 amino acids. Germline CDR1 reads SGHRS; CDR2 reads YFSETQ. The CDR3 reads CASSLGEGSGYTF. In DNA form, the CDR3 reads TGCGCCAGCAGCTTGGGAGAGGGCTCTGGCTACACCTTC. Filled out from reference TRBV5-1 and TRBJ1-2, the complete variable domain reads KAGVTQTPRYLIKTRGQQVTLSCSPISGHRSVSWYQQTPGQGLQFLFEYFSETQRNKGNFPGRFSGRQFSNSRSEMNVSTLELGDSALYLCASSLGEGSGYTFGSGTRLTVV.

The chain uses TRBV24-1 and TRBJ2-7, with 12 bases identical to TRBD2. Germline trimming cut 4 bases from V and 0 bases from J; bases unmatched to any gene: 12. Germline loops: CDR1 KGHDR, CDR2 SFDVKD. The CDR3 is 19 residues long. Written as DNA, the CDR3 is TGTGCCACCAGTGAGACTCCGGGACTAGCGGGCCACCTCTCCTACGAGCAGTACTTC. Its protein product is CATSETPGLAGHLSYEQYF.

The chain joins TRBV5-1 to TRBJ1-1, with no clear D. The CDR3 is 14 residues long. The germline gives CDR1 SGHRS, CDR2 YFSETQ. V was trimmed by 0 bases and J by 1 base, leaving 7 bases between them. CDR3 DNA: TGCGCCAGCAGCTTGGCGTCCGGGAACACTGAAGCTTTCTTT. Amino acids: CASSLASGNTEAFF.

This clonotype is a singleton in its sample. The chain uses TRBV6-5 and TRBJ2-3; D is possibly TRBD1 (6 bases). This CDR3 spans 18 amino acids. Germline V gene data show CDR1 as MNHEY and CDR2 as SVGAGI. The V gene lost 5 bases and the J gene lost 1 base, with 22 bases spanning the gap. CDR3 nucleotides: TGTGCCAGCAGTAACAGTCCCCCGGGACACACACGCACAGATACGCAGTATTTT. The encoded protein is CASSNSPPGHTRTDTQYF.

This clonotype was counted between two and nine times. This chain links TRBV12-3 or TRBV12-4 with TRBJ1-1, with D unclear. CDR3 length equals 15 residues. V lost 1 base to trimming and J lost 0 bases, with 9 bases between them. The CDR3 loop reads CASSLDRGMNTEAFF. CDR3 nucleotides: TGTGCCAGCAGTTTAGACCGGGGTATGAACACTGAAGCTTTCTTT.

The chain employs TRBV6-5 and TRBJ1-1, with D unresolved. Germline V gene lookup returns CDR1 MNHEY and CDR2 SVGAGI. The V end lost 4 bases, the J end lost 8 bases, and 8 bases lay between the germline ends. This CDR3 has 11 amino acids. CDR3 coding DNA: TGTGCCAGCAGTTTCGGAGGGGAAGCTTTCTTT. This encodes CASSFGGEAFF.

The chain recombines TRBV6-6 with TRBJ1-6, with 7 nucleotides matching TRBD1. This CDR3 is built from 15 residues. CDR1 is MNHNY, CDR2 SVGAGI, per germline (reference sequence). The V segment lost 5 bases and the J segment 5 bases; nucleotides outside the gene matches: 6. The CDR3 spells CASSHYDRDNSPLHF. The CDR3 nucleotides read TGTGCCAGCAGTCACTACGACAGGGATAATTCACCCCTCCACTTT.

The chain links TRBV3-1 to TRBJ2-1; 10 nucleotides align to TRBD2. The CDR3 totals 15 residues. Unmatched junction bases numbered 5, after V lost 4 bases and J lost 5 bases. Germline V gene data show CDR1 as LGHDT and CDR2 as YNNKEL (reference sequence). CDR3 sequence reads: CASSPSGRGHNEQFF. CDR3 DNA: TGTGCCAGCAGCCCAAGCGGGAGGGGGCACAATGAGCAGTTCTTC.